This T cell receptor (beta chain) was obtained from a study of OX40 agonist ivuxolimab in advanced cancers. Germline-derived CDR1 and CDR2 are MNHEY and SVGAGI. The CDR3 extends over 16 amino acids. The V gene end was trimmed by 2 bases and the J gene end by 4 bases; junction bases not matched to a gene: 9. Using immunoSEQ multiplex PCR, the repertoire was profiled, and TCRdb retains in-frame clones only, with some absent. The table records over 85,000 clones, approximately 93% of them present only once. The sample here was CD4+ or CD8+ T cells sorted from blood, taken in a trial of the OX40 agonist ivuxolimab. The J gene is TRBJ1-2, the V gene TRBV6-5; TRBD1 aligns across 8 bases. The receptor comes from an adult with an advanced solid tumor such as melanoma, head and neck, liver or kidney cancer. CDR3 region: CASSYTNRGGAYGYTF. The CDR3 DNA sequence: TGTGCCAGCAGTTACACTAACAGGGGGGGAGCCTATGGCTACACCTTC.